Listed below are T cell receptor beta chains from one sample, sequenced in a study of CXCR3-negative and CXCR3-positive naive CD8 T cells. TCRdb reanalyzed the 5' RACE reads, giving one entry per CDR3 protein sequence and no DNA. This listing includes about 40,000 distinct CDR3 sequences. Specimen: memory CD8+ T cells from blood. The origin of the receptors is a human donor in good health. Some clones in this sample may be carry-over from other donors' samples. Both conserved end residues are part of each CDR3. Clone size, where shown, is once, few, many, or a class for clones that have expanded.

v_call	clone_size	j_call	cdr3_aa
TRBV6-6	-	TRBJ2-1	CASSYWSSGDYNEQFF
TRBV3-1	-	TRBJ2-3	CASSQDRGSGGMIITDTQYF
TRBV29-1	-	TRBJ2-5	CSVEGSRTQYF
TRBV28	-	TRBJ2-3	CASSLAGSDTQYF
TRBV5-1	-	TRBJ2-7	CASSLGRIDYEQYF
TRBV29-1	-	TRBJ2-7	CSVGASTGSYEQYF
TRBV20-1	-	TRBJ2-7	CSARRARDSYEQYF
TRBV29-1	-	TRBJ1-1	CSVFLARDYEAFF
TRBV7-2	-	TRBJ1-2	CASSFVVGYTF
TRBV15	-	TRBJ2-7	CATSRDSRGSGQYF
TRBV6-1	-	TRBJ2-7	CASITVSEQYF
TRBV6-6	-	TRBJ2-1	CASCSSGGPIYNEQFF
TRBV25-1	-	TRBJ2-2	CASSEYFVLAGGKNTGELFF
TRBV7-9	-	TRBJ2-3	CASSFGGSDTQYF
TRBV21-1	-	TRBJ1-1	CASSKGGFPDRVNTEAFF
TRBV7-2	-	TRBJ1-5	CASSPESRQPQHF
TRBV7-9	-	TRBJ2-6	CASSTGPDSGANVLTF
TRBV14	medium-sized	TRBJ2-7	CASSSSGQGGQYF
TRBV28	-	TRBJ2-1	CASSLPTSGEGSSYNEQFF
TRBV7-3	-	TRBJ2-7	CASSLLAGESYEQYF
TRBV27	-	TRBJ2-1	CASSLYSGIGDEQFF
TRBV5-1	-	TRBJ2-1	CASSLYPGLAGLYNEQFF
TRBV7-3	-	TRBJ2-2	CASSSGTGATGELFF
TRBV7-9	-	TRBJ2-7	CASSPAGSYEQYF
TRBV7-2	-	TRBJ2-7	CASSFAAGDYEQYF
TRBV5-5	-	TRBJ2-5	CASSLYSTGAKETQYF
TRBV7-3	-	TRBJ2-3	CASSRIGTASTDTQYF
TRBV7-6	-	TRBJ2-3	CASSFRDRGTDTQYF